This TCR beta chain was observed in a study of OX40 agonist ivuxolimab in advanced cancers. Trimming stripped 6 bases from V and 6 bases from J, with 6 bases between. CDR1 is LNHDA, CDR2 SQIVND, per germline (reference sequence). The CDR3 sequence is 11 residues long. Measured with immunoSEQ multiplex PCR; TCRdb has only the in-frame clones, and not every one. The repertoire holds 11,000 to 15,000 clones, with about 76% as singletons. Sample: CD4+ or CD8+ T cells sorted from blood, taken in a trial of the OX40 agonist ivuxolimab. This chain uses TRBV19 with TRBJ2-1; a weak D match, TRBD2 (6 bases). This receptor was obtained from an adult with an advanced solid tumor such as melanoma, head and neck, liver or kidney cancer. The CDR3 nucleotides are TGTGCCAGTAGAGCGGGCAATGAGCAGTTCTTC. The encoded protein is CASRAGNEQFF.